The entry below gives a single T cell receptor beta chain sequence along with its context. The antigen is unknown. CDR1 and CDR2 from the germline V gene are SGHRS and YFSETQ. This CDR3 spans 15 amino acids. The source of the sample is a study of monozygotic twins with inflammatory bowel disease. Broader study findings: Differences in immunosuppressive treatment may have been a source of added variability in patient repertoires.

UMIs with a 6-nucleotide sample barcode were added by template switching. Using the 5' RACE reads, TCRdb records one entry per CDR3 protein without DNA. This sample contains 350,000 to 550,000 distinct CDR3 sequences. The sequence was obtained from a human donor with ulcerative colitis or Crohn's disease, or a healthy co-twin of an affected twin (not recorded which). The chain is built from TRBV5-1 and TRBJ2-1. Specimen: blood. CDR3 sequence reads: CASSLVQTTYNEQFF.